The clone carrying this T cell receptor (beta chain) appeared a single time. Individuals drawn from some 25 US areas were about 18 to 90 years old. Researchers sorted participants into cohorts using their self-reported clinical history. In the original analysis: Estimated nucleated cell counts came from reference gene primer amplification. Generated by immunoSEQ multiplex PCR, the TCRdb table keeps only in-frame clones and is missing some. D and trimming come from the DNA, and the V and J calls and clone size come from that table. The data hold some 380,000 clones, with roughly 87% observed a single time. The source of the sample is a study of blood T cell repertoires in COVID-19. The overall study: Sites in the United States, Italy and Spain provided acute and convalescent COVID-19 samples.

V lost 2 bases, J lost 4 bases, and 10 bases lay in between. The CDR3 loop spans 14 amino acids. Germline CDR1 reads SGHNT; CDR2 reads YENEEA. The sequenced material came from PBMCs or T cells enriched from blood (not recorded which). J is TRBJ2-3 and V is TRBV11-3; no clear D. The receptor's source is a woman aged 40 to 50 with acute COVID-19. The CDR3 nucleotides are TGTGCCAGCAGCTTAAATCAGGTTTCAGATACGCAGTATTTT. Translation: CASSLNQVSDTQYF.